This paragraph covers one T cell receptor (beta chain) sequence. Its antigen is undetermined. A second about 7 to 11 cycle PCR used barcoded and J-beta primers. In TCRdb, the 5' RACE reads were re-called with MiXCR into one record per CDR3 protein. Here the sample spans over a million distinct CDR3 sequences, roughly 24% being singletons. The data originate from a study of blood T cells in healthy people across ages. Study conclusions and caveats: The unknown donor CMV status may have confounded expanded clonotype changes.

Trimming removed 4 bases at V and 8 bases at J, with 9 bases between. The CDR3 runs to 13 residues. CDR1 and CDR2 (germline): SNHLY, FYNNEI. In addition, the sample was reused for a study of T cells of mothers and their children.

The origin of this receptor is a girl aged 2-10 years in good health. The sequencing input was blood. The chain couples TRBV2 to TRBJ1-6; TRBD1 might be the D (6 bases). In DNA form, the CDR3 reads TGTGCCAGCAGTGGCAGGGGCTATTCACCCCTCCACTTT. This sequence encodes CASSGRGYSPLHF.